This TCR beta chain was documented in a study of blood T cell repertoires in COVID-19. The repertoire was sequenced with immunoSEQ multiplex PCR; TCRdb's copy has only in-frame clones and lacks some. Of hundreds of thousands of clones listed, more than 85% are singletons. V was pared by 5 bases and J by 2 bases, with 4 bases of the junction left unmatched. CDR3 length: 14 amino acids. Per germline, CDR1 SEHNR and CDR2 FQNEAQ (reference sequence). Donors of Cohort 3 who recovered were those that had two negative PCRs, clearance, or symptom resolution. This TCR derives from a woman aged 30 to 39 who had recovered from COVID-19. V and J are TRBV7-9 and TRBJ1-1; 8 bases agree with TRBD1. What was sequenced was PBMCs or T cells enriched from blood (not recorded which). CDR3 residues: CASSRQGINTEAFF. The CDR3 nucleotides are TGTGCCAGCAGCCGACAGGGGATTAACACTGAAGCTTTCTTT.